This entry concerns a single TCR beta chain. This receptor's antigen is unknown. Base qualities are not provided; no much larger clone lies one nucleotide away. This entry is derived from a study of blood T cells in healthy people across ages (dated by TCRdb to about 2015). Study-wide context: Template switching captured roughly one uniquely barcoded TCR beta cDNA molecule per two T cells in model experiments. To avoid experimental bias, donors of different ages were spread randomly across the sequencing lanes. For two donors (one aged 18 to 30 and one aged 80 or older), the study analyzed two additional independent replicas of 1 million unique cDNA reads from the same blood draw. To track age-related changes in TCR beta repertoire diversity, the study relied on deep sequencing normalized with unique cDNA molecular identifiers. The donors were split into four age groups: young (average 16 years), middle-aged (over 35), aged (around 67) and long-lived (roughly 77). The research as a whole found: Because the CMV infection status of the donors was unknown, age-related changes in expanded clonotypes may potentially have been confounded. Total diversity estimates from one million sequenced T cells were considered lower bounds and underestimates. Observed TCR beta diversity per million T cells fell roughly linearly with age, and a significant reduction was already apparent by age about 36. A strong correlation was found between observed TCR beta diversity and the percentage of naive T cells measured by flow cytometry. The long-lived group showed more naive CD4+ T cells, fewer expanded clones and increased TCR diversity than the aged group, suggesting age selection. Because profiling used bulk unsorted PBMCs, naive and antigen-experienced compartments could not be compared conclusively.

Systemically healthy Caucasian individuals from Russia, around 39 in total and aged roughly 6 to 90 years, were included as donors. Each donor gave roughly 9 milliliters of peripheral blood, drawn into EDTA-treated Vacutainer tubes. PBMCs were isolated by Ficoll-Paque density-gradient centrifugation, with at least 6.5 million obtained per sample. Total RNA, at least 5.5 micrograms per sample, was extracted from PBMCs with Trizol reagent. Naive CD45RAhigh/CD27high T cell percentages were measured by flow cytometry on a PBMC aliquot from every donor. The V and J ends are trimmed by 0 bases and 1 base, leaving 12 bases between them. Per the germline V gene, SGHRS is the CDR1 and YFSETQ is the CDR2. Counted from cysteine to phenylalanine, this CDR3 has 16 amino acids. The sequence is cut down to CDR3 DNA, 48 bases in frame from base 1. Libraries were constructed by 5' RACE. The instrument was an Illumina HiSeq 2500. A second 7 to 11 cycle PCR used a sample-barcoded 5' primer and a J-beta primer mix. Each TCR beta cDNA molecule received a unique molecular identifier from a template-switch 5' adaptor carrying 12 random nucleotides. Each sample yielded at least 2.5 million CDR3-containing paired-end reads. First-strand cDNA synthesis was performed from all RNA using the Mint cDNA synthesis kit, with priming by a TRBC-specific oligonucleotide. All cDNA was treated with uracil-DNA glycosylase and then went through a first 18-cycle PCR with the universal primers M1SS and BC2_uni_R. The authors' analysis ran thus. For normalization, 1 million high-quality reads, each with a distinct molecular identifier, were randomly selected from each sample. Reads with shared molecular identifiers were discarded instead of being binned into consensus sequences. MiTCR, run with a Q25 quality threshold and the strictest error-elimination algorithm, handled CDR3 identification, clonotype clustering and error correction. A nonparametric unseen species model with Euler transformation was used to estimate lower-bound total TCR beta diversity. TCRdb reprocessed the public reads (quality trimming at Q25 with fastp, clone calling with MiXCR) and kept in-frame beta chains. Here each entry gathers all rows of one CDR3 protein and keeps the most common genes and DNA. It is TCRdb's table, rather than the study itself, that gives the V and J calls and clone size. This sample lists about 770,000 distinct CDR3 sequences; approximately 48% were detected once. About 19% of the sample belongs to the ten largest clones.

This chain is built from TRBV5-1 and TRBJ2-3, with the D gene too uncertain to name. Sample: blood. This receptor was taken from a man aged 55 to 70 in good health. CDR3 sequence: CASSLARVGGTDTQYF. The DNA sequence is TGCGCCAGCAGCTTGGCTAGGGTCGGTGGCACAGATACGCAGTATTTT. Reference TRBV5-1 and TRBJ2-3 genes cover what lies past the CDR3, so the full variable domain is KAGVTQTPRYLIKTRGQQVTLSCSPISGHRSVSWYQQTPGQGLQFLFEYFSETQRNKGNFPGRFSGRQFSNSRSEMNVSTLELGDSALYLCASSLARVGGTDTQYFGPGTRLTVL.